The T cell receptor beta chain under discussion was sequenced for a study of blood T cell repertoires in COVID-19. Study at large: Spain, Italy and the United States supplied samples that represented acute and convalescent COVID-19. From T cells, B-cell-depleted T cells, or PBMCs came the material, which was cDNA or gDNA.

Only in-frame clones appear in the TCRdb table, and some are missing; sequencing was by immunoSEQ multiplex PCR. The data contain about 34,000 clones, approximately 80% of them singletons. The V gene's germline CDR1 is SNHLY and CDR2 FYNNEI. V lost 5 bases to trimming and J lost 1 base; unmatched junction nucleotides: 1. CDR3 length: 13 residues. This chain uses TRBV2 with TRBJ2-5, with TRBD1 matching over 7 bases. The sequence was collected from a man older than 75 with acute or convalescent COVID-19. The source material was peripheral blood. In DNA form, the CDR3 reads TGTGCCAGCAGTCGGGACAGCCAAGAGACCCAGTACTTC. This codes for CASSRDSQETQYF.